This TCR beta chain appears in the sequencing data of a study of shared clonotypes between healthy human individuals. Study-level information: Per-donor plates numbered three CD4 naive, three CD4 memory, two CD8 naive and one CD8 memory. Broader study findings: Compared with clonotypes that all four donors shared, non-shared clonotypes had lower generation probabilities.

For this clone: What it binds is unknown.

Assay: immunoSEQ multiplex PCR; the TCRdb copy retains only in-frame clones and omits some. The table includes under 2,000,000 clones, roughly 94% detected once. Germline loops: CDR1 MNHEY, CDR2 SVGAGI. CDR3 length: 14 residues. V shed 10 bases and J shed 0 bases, with 16 bases lying between them. Naive CD8 populations comprised CD45RO-negative cells positively selected for CCR7, excluding terminally differentiated effector memory CD45RA+ cells. The chain carries TRBV6-5 and TRBJ2-7, with D perhaps assigned TRBD1 or TRBD2 (6 bases each). This TCR came from a man between 18 and 35 years old in good health. Sequencing was performed on naive CD8+ T cells sorted from blood. This CDR3 is CATQPGATSYEQYF. The CDR3 DNA is TGTGCCACTCAACCGGGGGCTACCTCCTACGAGCAGTACTTC.